The next 18 T cell receptor beta chains were all read from a single sample in a study of T cell changes during pregnancy in multiple sclerosis. Some clones are missing from TCRdb's copy, which holds only in-frame ones; the method was immunoSEQ multiplex PCR. Of approximately 48,000 clones in the sample, around 92% were seen once. Sequencing used CD8+ T cells from peripheral blood mononuclear cells, obtained after pregnancy. These TCRs come from a female donor with multiple sclerosis, enrolled in a pregnancy study.

This rearrangement joins TRBV7-6 to TRBJ2-2, with D perhaps TRBD2 (5 bases). Germline-derived CDR1 and CDR2 are SGHVS and FNYEAQ. The CDR3 is 18 amino acids. The V gene lost 2 bases and the J gene lost 1 base, with 17 bases spanning the gap. The CDR3 sequence: CASSLSVEAVLNTGELFF. CDR3 nucleotide sequence: TGTGCCAGCAGCTTATCGGTGGAGGCGGTACTGAACACCGGGGAGCTGTTTTTT.

This clone was detected a few times. V usage is TRBV14 and J usage is TRBJ2-1, with 14 nucleotides matching TRBD2. The V and J ends lost 4 bases and 0 bases, in that order; junction bases with no gene match: 2. CDR1 and CDR2 (germline): SGHDN, FVKESK. The CDR3 covers 17 residues. The CDR3 reads CASSPGLAGGSYNEQFF. Here the CDR3 DNA reads TGTGCCAGCAGCCCAGGACTAGCGGGGGGCTCCTACAATGAGCAGTTCTTC.

The chain couples TRBV4-1 to TRBJ2-5, with D perhaps matching TRBD1 (6 bases). V was clipped by 0 bases and J by 5 bases, with 19 bases between them. Germline assignment: CDR1 MGHRA and CDR2 YSYEKL. There are 17 residues in the CDR3. CDR3 DNA: TGCGCCAGCAGCCAAGACTGGGGGACAATCGCCTGGGAGACCCAGTACTTC. This translates into CASSQDWGTIAWETQYF.

The chain combines TRBV27 with TRBJ2-7; 8 bases map to TRBD1. In germline, CDR1 is MNHEY, CDR2 SMNVEV (reference sequence). V was clipped by 3 bases and J by 6 bases; unmatched bases: 4. The CDR3 contains 13 residues. The CDR3 nucleotides are TGTGCCAGCAGTTTCGGACAGGGCTTCGAGCAGTACTTC. It codes for CASSFGQGFEQYF.

Only one count was recorded for this clone. The chain recombines TRBV9 with TRBJ2-1, with D possibly being TRBD2 (5 bases). V was shortened by 4 bases and J by 5 bases, with 19 bases between the two germline ends. The CDR3 has 16 residues. Germline V lookup: CDR1 SGDLS, CDR2 YYNGEE. This CDR3 is CASSPRGLSSHNEQFF. The CDR3 DNA reads as TGTGCCAGCAGCCCCCGAGGACTTAGCTCTCACAATGAGCAGTTCTTC.

This rearrangement joins TRBV7-2 to TRBJ2-7, with 7 bases lining up with TRBD2. V trimming: 5 bases; J trimming: 5 bases; junction bases outside the gene matches: 9. Germline V gene data show CDR1 as SGHTA and CDR2 as FQGNSA. The CDR3 covers 14 residues. CDR3: CASSTTGGWDEQYF. The CDR3 nucleotides read TGTGCCAGCAGCACCACGGGGGGTTGGGACGAGCAGTACTTC.

The chain has TRBV6-6 and TRBJ2-5, with a tentative D call TRBD1 (5 bases). Germline V gene sequence: CDR1 MNHNY, CDR2 SVGAGI (reference sequence). V gave up 1 base and J gave up 4 bases, with 10 bases separating them. This CDR3 spans 14 amino acids. This CDR3 reads CASSYLTVPETQYF. The CDR3 coding sequence is TGTGCCAGCAGTTACTTGACAGTCCCAGAGACCCAGTACTTC.

The chain employs TRBV2 and TRBJ2-7; TRBD1 aligns across 10 bases. Trimming at V came to 10 bases and at J to 1 base, leaving 4 bases not matched to a gene. Germline V gene data show CDR1 as SNHLY and CDR2 as FYNNEI. The CDR3 runs 13 residues. Here the CDR3 DNA reads TGTGCCACCTTGGGACAGGGGTCCTACGAGCAGTACTTC. This encodes CATLGQGSYEQYF. The variable domain in full, completed from reference TRBV2 and TRBJ2-7, reads EPEVTQTPSHQVTQMGQEVILRCVPISNHLYFYWYRQILGQKVEFLVSFYNNEISEKSEIFDDQFSVERPDGSNFTLKIRSTKLEDSAMYFCATLGQGSYEQYFGPGTRLTVT.

The gene calls are TRBV2 and TRBJ2-7; D not resolved. V lost 5 bases to trimming and J lost 3 bases, with 5 bases between them. Germline CDR1 and CDR2: SNHLY and FYNNEI. The CDR3 runs 11 residues. For the CDR3, the DNA is TGTGCCAGCAGTCCGTACTACGAGCAGTACTTC. Its protein is CASSPYYEQYF.

The genes are TRBV7-9 and TRBJ2-2; D gene ambiguous. V dropped 0 bases and J dropped 3 bases, with 8 bases sitting between them. Germline V gene sequence: CDR1 SEHNR, CDR2 FQNEAQ (reference sequence). CDR3 length equals 15 residues. The CDR3 nucleotides are TGTGCCAGCAGCTTAGCAATACAGTACACCGGGGAGCTGTTTTTT. Translating gives CASSLAIQYTGELFF. Complete variable domain (other parts from reference TRBV7-9 and TRBJ2-2): DTGVSQNPRHKITKRGQNVTFRCDPISEHNRLYWYRQTLGQGPEFLTYFQNEAQLEKSRLLSDRFSAERPKGSFSTLEIQRTEQGDSAMYLCASSLAIQYTGELFFGEGSRLTVL.

This clone was found a few times. The chain has TRBV11-2 and TRBJ1-5; D is ambiguous. Germline CDR1 reads SGHAT; CDR2 reads FQNNGV. The CDR3 has 13 amino acids. Trimming shortened V by 5 bases and J by 4 bases, and 9 bases separated the two germline ends. In nucleotides, the CDR3 is TGTGCCAGCAGCCTGGGCCTGAATCAGCCCCAGCATTTT. Encoded protein: CASSLGLNQPQHF. Drawing the rest from reference TRBV11-2 and TRBJ1-5, the complete variable domain is EAGVAQSPRYKIIEKRQSVAFWCNPISGHATLYWYQQILGQGPKLLIQFQNNGVVDDSQLPKDRFSAERLKGVDSTLKIQPAKLEDSAVYLCASSLGLNQPQHFGDGTRLSIL.

The V call is TRBV27, the J call TRBJ1-5; 8 bases map to TRBD1. The germline V gene encodes CDR1 MNHEY and CDR2 SMNVEV (reference sequence). The CDR3 has 15 amino acids. V shed 5 bases, J shed 6 bases, and the junction held 9 bases outside the gene matches. Here the CDR3 reads CASSRGPDRAQPQHF. Here the CDR3 DNA reads TGTGCCAGCAGTAGGGGACCGGACAGGGCTCAGCCCCAGCATTTT.

This clone was detected only once. This sequence joins TRBV27 and TRBJ1-5; D is uncertain. V dropped 2 bases and J dropped 0 bases, with 11 bases sitting between them. Germline values: CDR1 MNHEY, CDR2 SMNVEV (reference sequence). The CDR3 loop spans 16 amino acids. The CDR3 DNA follows: TGTGCCAGCAGTTTAGCCGGTGGTCTTAGCAATCAGCCCCAGCATTTT. It is translated as CASSLAGGLSNQPQHF.

The chain uses TRBV19 and TRBJ2-3; 14 bases align to TRBD2. The junction had 5 bases not matched to a gene; V was cut back by 6 bases and J by 6 bases. Germline CDR1 is LNHDA and CDR2 is SQIVND (reference sequence). CDR3 length equals 15 residues. The CDR3 nucleotides are TGTGCCAGTAGATCCCGGACTAGCGGGGGGGATACGCAGTATTTT. Its translation is CASRSRTSGGDTQYF.

V gene TRBV5-6 combines with J gene TRBJ2-1, with a tentative D call TRBD1 (6 bases). V lost 9 bases and J lost 5, with 12 bases in between. The CDR3 has 12 residues. Germline V gene data show CDR1 as SGHDT and CDR2 as YYEEEE. CDR3 sequence reads: CANRDTDNEQFF. As DNA, the CDR3 is TGTGCCAACCGGGACACGGACAATGAGCAGTTCTTC. Full variable domain (remainder filled in from reference TRBV5-6 and TRBJ2-1): DAGVTQSPTHLIKTRGQQVTLRCSPKSGHDTVSWYQQALGQGPQFIFQYYEEEERQRGNFPDRFSGHQFPNYSSELNVNALLLGDSALYLCANRDTDNEQFFGPGTRLTVL.

This clone was counted a single time. The rearrangement uses TRBV7-3 and TRBJ2-5; D ambiguous. The V gene's germline CDR1 is SGHTA and CDR2 FQGTGA. This CDR3 contains 14 residues. Between the trimmed V and J ends, which lost 5 bases and 1 base, there was a span of 11 bases. DNA for the CDR3: TGTGCCAGCAGCCCAGACACGAGCCAAGAGACCCAGTACTTC. It codes for CASSPDTSQETQYF.

The chain carries TRBV9 and TRBJ2-1; 15 bases agree with TRBD2. V dropped 6 bases and J dropped 0; count of bases not matched to a gene: 10. The germline V gene has CDR1 SGDLS and CDR2 YYNGEE. The CDR3 has 19 residues. CDR3 nucleotides: TGTGCCAGCATCTGGTCCGGACTAGCGGGGGGGCCCTCCTACAATGAGCAGTTCTTC. This encodes CASIWSGLAGGPSYNEQFF.

The V and J genes are TRBV5-5 and TRBJ1-3; unclear D gene. V was clipped by 0 bases and J by 10 bases, with 5 bases between them. Germline CDR1 is SGHKS and CDR2 is YYEKEE (reference sequence). This CDR3 is 11 amino acids long. In nucleotides, the CDR3 is TGTGCCAGCAGCTTGGGGCGGACCATATATTTT. Protein: CASSLGRTIYF.